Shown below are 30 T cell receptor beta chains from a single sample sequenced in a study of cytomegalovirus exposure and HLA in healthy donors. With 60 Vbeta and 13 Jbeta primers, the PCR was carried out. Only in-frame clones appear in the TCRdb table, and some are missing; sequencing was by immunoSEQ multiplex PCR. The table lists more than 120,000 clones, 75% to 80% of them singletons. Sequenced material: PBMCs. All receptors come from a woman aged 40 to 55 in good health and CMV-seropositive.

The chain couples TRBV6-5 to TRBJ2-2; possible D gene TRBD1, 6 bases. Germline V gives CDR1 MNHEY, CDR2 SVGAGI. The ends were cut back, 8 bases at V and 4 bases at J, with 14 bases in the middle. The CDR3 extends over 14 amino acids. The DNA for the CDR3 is TGTGCCAGCCAGAGGGGGTCAGGCACCGGGGAGCTGTTTTTT. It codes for CASQRGSGTGELFF.

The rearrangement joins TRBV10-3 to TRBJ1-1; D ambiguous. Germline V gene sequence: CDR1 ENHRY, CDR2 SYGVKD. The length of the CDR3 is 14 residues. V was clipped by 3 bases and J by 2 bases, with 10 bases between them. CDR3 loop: CAISDPFLNTEAFF. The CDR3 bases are TGTGCCATCAGTGATCCCTTCTTAAACACTGAAGCTTTCTTT.

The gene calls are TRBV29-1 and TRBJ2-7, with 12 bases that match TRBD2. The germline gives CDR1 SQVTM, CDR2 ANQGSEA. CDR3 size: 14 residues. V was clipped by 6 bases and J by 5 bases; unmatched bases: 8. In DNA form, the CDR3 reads TGCAGCGTGACTGGACTAGCGGGAATCAACGAGCAGTACTTC. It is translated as CSVTGLAGINEQYF.

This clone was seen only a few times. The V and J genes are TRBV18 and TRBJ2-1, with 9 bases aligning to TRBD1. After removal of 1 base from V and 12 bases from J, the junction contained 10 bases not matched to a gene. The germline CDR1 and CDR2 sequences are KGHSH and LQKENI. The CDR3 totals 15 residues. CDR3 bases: TGTGCCAGCTCACCACAAAGGGACAGGGCTGGGGGGCAGTTCTTC. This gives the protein CASSPQRDRAGGQFF.

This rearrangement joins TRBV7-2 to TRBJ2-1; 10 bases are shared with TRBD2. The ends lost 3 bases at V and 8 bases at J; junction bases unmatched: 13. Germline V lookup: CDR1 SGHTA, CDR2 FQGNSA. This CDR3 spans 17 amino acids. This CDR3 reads CASSFKWLAGVSDEQFF. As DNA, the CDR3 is TGTGCCAGCAGCTTTAAATGGCTAGCGGGAGTAAGCGATGAGCAGTTCTTC.

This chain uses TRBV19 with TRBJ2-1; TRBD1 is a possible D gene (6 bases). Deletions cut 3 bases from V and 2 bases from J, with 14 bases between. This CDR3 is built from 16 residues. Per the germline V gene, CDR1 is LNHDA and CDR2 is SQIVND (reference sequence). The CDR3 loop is CASSIDRPRAYNEQFF. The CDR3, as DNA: TGTGCCAGTAGTATCGACAGGCCCCGAGCCTACAATGAGCAGTTCTTC.

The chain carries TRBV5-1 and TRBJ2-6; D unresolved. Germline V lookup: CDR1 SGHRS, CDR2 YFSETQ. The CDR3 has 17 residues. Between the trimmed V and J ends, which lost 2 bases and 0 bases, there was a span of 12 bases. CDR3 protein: CASSLMAASSGANVLTF. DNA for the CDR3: TGCGCCAGCAGCTTAATGGCAGCTAGCTCTGGGGCCAACGTCCTGACTTTC.

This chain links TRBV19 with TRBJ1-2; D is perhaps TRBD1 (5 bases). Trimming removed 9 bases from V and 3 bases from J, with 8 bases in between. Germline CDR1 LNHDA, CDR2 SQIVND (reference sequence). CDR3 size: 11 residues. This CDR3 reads CASAGYYGYTF. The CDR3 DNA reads TGTGCCAGCGCAGGGTACTATGGCTACACCTTC.

The CDR3 here is CASGDTYSNQPQHF. CDR3 nucleotides: TGTGCCAGCGGGGACACTTATAGCAATCAGCCCCAGCATTTT. The V and J genes are TRBV2 and TRBJ1-5; a possible D gene is TRBD1 (6 bases). V was clipped by 8 bases and J by 0 bases, with 11 bases between them. The germline V gene encodes CDR1 SNHLY and CDR2 FYNNEI. The length of the CDR3 is 14 residues.

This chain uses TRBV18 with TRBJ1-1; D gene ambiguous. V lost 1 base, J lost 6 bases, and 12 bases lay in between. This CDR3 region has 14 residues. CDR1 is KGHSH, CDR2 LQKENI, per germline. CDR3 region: CASSPRAVNAEAFF. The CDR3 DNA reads TGTGCCAGCTCACCACGGGCAGTAAACGCTGAAGCTTTCTTT.

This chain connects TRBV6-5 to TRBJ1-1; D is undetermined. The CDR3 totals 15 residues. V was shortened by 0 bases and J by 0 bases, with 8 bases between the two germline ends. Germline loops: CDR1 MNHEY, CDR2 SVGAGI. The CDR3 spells CASSYSPTVNTEAFF. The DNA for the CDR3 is TGTGCCAGCAGTTACTCCCCGACTGTGAACACTGAAGCTTTCTTT.

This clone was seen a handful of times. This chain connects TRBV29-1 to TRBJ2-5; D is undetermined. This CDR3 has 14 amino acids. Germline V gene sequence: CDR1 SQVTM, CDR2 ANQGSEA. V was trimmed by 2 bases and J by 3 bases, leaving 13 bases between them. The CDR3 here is CSVESSAQKETQYF. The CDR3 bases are TGCAGCGTTGAATCTTCCGCCCAGAAAGAGACCCAGTACTTC.

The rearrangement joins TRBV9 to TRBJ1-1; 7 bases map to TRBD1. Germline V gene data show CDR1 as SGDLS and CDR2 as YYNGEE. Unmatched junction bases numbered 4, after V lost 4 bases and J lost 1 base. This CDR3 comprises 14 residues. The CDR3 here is CASSSRTGNTEAFF. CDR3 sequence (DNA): TGTGCCAGCAGCTCCAGGACAGGGAACACTGAAGCTTTCTTT.

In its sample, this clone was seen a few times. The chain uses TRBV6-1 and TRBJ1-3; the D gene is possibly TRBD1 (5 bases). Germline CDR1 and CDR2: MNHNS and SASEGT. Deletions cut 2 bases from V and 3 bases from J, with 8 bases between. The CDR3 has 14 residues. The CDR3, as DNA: TGTGCCAGCAGTGAACAGGGTTTTGGAAACACCATATATTTT. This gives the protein CASSEQGFGNTIYF.

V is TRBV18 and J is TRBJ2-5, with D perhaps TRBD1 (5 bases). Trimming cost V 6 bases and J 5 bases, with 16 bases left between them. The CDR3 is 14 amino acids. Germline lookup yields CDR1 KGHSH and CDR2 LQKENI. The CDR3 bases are TGTGCCAGCTCCCCGGTCCCAGGGTCGGAGACCCAGTACTTC. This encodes CASSPVPGSETQYF.

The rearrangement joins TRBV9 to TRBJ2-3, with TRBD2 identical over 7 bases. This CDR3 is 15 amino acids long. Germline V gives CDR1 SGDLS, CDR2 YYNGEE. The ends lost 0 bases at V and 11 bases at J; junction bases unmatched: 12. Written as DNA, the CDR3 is TGTGCCAGCAGCGTAGGAGGTGGGGGAGGGATCGGGCAGTATTTT. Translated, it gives CASSVGGGGGIGQYF.

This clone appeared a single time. In DNA form, the CDR3 reads TGTGCCAGCAGCCAGAGGGGGGACAGGGACACTGAAGCTTTCTTT. This encodes CASSQRGDRDTEAFF. The chain has TRBV14 and TRBJ1-1; TRBD1 agrees at 9 bases. The CDR3 runs 15 residues. Germline-derived CDR1 and CDR2 are SGHDN and FVKESK. The V and J ends lost 3 bases and 3 bases, in that order; junction bases with no gene match: 5.

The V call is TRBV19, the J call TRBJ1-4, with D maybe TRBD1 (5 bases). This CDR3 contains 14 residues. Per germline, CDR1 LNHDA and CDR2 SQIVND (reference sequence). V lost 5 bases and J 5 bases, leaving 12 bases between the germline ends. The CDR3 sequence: CASSRTGPNEKLFF. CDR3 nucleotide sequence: TGTGCCAGTAGTCGAACAGGACCCAATGAAAAACTGTTTTTT.

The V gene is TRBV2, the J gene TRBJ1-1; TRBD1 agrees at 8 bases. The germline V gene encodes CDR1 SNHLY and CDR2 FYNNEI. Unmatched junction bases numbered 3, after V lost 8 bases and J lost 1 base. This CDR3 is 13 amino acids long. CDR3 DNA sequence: TGTGCCAGCCACGGGACAGGGAACACTGAAGCTTTCTTT. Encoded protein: CASHGTGNTEAFF.

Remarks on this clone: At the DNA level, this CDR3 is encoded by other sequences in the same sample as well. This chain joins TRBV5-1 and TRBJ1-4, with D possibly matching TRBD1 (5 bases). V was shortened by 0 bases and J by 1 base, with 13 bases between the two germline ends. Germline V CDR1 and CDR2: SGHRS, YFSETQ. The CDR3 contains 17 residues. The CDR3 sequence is CASSLVRGGETNEKLFF. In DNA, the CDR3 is TGCGCCAGCAGCTTGGTTAGGGGTGGAGAAACTAATGAAAAACTGTTTTTT.

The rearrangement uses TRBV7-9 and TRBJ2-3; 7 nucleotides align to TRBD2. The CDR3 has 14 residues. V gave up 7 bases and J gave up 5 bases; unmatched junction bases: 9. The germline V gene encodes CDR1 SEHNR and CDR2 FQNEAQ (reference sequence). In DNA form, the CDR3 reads TGTGCCAGCATTATGGGAGGGAAGAGAGATACGCAGTATTTT. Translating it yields CASIMGGKRDTQYF.

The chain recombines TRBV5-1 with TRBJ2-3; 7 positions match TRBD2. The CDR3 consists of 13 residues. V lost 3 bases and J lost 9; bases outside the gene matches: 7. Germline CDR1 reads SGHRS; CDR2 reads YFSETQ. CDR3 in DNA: TGCGCCAGCAGCTGGGGAGGGGACGAGACGCAGTATTTT. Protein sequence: CASSWGGDETQYF.

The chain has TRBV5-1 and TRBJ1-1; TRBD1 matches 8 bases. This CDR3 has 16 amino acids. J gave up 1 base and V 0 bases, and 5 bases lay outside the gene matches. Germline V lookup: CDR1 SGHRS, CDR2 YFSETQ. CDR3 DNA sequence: TGCGCCAGCAGCTTGGACAGGGGGGTAGGGAACACTGAAGCTTTCTTT. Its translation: CASSLDRGVGNTEAFF.

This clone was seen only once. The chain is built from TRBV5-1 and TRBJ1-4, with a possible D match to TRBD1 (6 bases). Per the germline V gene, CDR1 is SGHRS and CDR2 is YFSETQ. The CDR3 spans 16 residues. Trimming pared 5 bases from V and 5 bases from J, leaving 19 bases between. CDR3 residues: CASRRERGARNEKLFF. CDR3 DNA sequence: TGCGCCAGCAGGAGGGAACGGGGGGCGAGGAATGAAAAACTGTTTTTT.

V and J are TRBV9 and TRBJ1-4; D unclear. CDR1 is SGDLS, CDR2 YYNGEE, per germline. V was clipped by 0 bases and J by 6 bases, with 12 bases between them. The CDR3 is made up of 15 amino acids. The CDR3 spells CASSVEYGEDEKLFF. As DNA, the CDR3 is TGTGCCAGCAGCGTAGAGTACGGGGAGGATGAAAAACTGTTTTTT.

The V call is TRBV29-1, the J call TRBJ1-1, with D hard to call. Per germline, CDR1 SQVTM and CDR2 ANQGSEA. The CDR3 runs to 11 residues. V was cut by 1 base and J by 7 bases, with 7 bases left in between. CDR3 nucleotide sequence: TGCAGCGTTGAAGGGTACGGTGAAGCTTTCTTT. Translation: CSVEGYGEAFF.

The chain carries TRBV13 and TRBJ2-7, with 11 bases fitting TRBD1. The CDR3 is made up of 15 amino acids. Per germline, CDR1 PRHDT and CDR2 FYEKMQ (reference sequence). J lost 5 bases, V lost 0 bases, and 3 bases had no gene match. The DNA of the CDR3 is TGTGCCAGCAGCTTAGGGGGGACAGGGGGGCACGAGCAGTACTTC. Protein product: CASSLGGTGGHEQYF. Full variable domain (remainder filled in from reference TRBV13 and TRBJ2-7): AAGVIQSPRHLIKEKRETATLKCYPIPRHDTVYWYQQGPGQDPQFLISFYEKMQSDKGSIPDRFSAQQFSDYHSELNMSSLELGDSALYFCASSLGGTGGHEQYFGPGTRLTVT.

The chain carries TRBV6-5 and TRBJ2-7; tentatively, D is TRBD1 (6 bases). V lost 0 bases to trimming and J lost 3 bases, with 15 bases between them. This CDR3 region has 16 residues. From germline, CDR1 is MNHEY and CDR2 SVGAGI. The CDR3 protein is CASSYSTGPKNYEQYF. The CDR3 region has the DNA TGTGCCAGCAGTTACTCGACAGGTCCTAAAAACTACGAGCAGTACTTC.

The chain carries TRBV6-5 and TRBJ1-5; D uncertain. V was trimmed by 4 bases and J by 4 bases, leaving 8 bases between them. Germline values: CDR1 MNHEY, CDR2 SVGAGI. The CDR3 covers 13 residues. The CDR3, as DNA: TGTGCCAGCAGTTGGGCAGAAAATCAGCCCCAGCATTTT. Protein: CASSWAENQPQHF.

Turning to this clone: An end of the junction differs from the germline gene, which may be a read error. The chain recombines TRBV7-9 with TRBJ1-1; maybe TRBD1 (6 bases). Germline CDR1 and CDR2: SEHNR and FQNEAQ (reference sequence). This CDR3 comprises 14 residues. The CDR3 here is CSSSATGRNTEAFF. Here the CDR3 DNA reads TGTTCCAGCAGCGCAACAGGGCGGAACACTGAAGCTTTCTTT.